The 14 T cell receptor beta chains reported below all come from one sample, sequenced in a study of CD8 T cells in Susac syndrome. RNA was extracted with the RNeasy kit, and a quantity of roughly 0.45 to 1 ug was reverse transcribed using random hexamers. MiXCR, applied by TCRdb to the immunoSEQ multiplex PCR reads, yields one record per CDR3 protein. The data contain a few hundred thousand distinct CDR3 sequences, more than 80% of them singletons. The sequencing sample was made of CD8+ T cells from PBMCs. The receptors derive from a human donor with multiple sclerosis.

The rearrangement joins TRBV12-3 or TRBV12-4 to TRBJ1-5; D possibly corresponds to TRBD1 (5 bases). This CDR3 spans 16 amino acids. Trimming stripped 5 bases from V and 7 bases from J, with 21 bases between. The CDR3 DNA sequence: TGTGCCAGCAGTGCACTTGGGACCCTTGACCAGCAGCCCCAGCATTTT. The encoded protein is CASSALGTLDQQPQHF.

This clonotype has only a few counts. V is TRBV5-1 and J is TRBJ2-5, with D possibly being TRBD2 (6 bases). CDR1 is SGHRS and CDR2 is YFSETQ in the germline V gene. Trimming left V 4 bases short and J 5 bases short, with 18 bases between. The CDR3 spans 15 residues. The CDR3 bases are TGCGCCAGCAGCCTGAGATCTGGAGGGAGTGAGACCCAGTACTTC. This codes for CASSLRSGGSETQYF.

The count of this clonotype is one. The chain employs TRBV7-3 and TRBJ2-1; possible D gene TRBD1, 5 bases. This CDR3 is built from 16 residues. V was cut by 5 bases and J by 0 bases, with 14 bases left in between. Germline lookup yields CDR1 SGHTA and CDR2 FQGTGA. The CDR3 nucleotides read TGTGCCAGCAGCCTCTTTGGGGCCAGCTCCTACAATGAGCAGTTCTTC. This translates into CASSLFGASSYNEQFF.

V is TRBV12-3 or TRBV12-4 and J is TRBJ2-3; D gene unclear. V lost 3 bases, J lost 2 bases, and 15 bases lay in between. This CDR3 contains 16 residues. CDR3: CASSFFRYRITDTQYF. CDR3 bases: TGTGCCAGCAGTTTTTTTAGATACAGAATCACAGATACGCAGTATTTT.

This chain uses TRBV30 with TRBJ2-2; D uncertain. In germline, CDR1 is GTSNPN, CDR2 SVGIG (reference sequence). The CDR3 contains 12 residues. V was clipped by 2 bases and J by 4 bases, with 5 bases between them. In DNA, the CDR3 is TGTGCCTGGAGTTCGAGCACCGGGGAGCTGTTTTTT. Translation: CAWSSSTGELFF.

The CDR3 nucleotides are TGCGCCAGCAGCGACGGGGGGGGCGGGGAGCTGTTTTTT. Its translation is CASSDGGGGELFF. The chain is built from TRBV10-2 and TRBJ2-2; TRBD2 aligns across 8 bases. The length of the CDR3 is 13 residues. The ends lost 6 bases at V and 7 bases at J; junction bases unmatched: 4. Looked up from germline, CDR1 is WSHSY and CDR2 is SAAADI.

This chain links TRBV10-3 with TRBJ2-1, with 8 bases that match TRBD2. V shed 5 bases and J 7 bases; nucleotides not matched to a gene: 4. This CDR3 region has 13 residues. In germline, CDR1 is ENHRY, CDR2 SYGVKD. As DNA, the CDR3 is TGTGCCATCAGTCAATTAGCGGGAAATGAGCAGTTCTTC. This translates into CAISQLAGNEQFF.

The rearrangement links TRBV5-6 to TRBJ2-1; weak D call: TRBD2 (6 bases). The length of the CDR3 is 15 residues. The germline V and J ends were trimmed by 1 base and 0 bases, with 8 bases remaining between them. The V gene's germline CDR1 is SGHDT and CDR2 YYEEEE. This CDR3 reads CASSLHGGSYNEQFF. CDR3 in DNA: TGTGCCAGCAGCTTGCACGGGGGCTCCTACAATGAGCAGTTCTTC.

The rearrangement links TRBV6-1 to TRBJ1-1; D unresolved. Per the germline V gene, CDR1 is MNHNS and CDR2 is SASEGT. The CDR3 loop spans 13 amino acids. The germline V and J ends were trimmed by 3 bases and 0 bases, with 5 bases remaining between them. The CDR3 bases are TGTGCCAGCAGTGACAGGATGAACACTGAAGCTTTCTTT. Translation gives CASSDRMNTEAFF.

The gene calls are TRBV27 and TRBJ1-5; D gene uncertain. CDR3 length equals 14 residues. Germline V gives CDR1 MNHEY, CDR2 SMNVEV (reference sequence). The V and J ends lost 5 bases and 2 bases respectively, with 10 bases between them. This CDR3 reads CASSPSDGNQPQHF. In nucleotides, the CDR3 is TGTGCCAGCAGTCCTTCGGACGGCAATCAGCCCCAGCATTTT.

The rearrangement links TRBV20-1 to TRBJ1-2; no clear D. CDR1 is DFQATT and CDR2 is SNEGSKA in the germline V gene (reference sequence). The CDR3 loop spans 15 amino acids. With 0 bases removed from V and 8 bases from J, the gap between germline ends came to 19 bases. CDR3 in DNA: TGCAGTGCTAGAGATCCCCAGGTCCACCCGTGGGGCTACACCTTC. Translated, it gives CSARDPQVHPWGYTF.

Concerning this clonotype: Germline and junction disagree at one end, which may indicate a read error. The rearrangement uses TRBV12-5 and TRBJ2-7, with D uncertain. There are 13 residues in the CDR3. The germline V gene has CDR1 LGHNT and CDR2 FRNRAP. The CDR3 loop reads CASGLDRSLEQDF. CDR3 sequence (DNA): TGTGCTAGTGGTTTGGACCGGTCCCTCGAGCAGGACTTC.

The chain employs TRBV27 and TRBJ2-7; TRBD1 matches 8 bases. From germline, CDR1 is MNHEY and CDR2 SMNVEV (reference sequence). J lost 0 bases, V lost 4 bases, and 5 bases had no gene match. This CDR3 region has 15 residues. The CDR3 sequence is CASSSDRVGSYEQYF. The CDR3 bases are TGTGCCAGCAGTTCGGACAGGGTCGGCTCCTACGAGCAGTACTTC.

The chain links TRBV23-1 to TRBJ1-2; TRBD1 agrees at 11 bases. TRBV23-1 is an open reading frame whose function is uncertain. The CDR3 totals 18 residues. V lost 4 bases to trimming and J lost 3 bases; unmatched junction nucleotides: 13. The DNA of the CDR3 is TGCGCCAGCAGTCCCCCAGGACAGGGGGCTTCCGGTTACTATGGCTACACCTTC. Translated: CASSPPGQGASGYYGYTF.